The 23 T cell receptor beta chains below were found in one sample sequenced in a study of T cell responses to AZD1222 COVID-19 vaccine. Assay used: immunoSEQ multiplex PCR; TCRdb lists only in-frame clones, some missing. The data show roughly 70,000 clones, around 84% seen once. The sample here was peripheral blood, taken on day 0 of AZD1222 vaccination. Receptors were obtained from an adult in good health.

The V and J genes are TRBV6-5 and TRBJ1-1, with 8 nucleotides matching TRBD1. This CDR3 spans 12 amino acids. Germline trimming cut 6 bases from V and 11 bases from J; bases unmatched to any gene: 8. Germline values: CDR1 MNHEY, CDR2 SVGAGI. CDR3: CASRQDRVRAFF. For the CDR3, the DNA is TGTGCCAGCAGACAGGACAGGGTTAGGGCTTTCTTT.

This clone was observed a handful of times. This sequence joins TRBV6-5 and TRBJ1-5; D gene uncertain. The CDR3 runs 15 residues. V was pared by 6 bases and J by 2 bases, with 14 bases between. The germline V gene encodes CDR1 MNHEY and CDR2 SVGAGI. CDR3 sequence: CASRGGVRGNQPQHF. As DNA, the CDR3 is TGTGCCAGCAGGGGCGGGGTGAGGGGCAATCAGCCCCAGCATTTT.

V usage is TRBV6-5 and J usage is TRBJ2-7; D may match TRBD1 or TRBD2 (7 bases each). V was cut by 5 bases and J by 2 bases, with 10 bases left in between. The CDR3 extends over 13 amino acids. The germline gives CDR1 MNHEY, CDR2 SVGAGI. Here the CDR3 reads CASSQGGTYEQYF. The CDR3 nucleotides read TGTGCCAGCAGTCAGGGGGGGACCTACGAGCAGTACTTC.

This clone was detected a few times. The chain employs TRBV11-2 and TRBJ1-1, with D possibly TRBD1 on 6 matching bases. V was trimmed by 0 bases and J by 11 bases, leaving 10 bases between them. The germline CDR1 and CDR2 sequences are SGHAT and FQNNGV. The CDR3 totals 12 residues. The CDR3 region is CASSLDRGEAFF. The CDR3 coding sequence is TGTGCCAGCAGCTTAGATAGGGGGGAGGCTTTCTTT.

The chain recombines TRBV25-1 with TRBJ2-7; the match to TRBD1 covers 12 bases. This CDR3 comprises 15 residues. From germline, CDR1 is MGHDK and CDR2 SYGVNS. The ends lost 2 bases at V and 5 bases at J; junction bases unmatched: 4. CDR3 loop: CASSEGTGGFNEQYF. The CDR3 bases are TGTGCCAGCAGTGAAGGGACAGGGGGCTTTAACGAGCAGTACTTC.

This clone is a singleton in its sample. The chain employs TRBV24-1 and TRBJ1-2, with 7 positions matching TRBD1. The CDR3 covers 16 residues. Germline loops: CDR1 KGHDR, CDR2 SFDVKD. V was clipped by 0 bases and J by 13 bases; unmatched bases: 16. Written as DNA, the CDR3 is TGTGCCACCAGTGATTTGATCCTAAACCCCGGGACAGCGACCACCTTC. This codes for CATSDLILNPGTATTF.

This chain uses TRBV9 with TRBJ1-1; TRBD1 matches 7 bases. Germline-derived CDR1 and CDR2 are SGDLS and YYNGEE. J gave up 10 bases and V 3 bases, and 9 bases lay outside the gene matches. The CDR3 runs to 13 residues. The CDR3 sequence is CASSASRGGAAFF. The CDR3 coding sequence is TGTGCCAGCAGCGCCTCGAGAGGGGGCGCAGCTTTCTTT.

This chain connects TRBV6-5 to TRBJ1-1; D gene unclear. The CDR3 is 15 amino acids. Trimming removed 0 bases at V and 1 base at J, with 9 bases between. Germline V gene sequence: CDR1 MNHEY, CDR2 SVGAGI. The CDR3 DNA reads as TGTGCCAGCAGTTACTCGAGGGTTGCGAACACTGAAGCTTTCTTT. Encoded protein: CASSYSRVANTEAFF.

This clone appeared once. CDR3 DNA: TGTGCCAGCAGCTCCGGAGGCACCATATATTTT. This translates into CASSSGGTIYF. The gene calls are TRBV7-2 and TRBJ1-3, with D unclear. With 4 bases removed from V and 9 bases from J, the gap between germline ends came to 7 bases. Looked up from germline, CDR1 is SGHTA and CDR2 is FQGNSA. The length of the CDR3 is 11 residues.

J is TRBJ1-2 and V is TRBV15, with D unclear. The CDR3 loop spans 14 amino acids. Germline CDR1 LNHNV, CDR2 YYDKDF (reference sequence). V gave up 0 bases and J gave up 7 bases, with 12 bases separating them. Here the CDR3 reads CATSRDRRLGGYTF. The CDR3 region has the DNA TGTGCCACCAGCAGAGATAGGAGGCTCGGTGGCTACACCTTC.

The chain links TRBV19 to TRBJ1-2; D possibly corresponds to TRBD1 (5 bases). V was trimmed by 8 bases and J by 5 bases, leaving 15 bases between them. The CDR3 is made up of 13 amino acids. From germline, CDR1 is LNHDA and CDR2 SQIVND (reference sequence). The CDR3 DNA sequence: TGTGCCAGTGCTGGGGCAGACCTATATGGCTACACCTTC. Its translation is CASAGADLYGYTF.

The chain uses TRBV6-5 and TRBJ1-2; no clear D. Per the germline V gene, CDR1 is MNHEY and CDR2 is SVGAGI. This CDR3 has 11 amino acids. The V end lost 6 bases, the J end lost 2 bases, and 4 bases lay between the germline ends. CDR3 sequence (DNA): TGTGCCAGCAGGGACAACTATGGCTACACCTTC. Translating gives CASRDNYGYTF.

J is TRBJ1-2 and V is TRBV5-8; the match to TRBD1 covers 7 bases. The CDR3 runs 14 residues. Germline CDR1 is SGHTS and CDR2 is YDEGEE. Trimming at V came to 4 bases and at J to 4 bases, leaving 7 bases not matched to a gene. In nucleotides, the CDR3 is TGTGCCAGCAGCCCGCTGGACAGGCTCTATGGCTACACCTTC. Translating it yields CASSPLDRLYGYTF.

The CDR3 spells CASSARGGGYTF. CDR3 in DNA: TGTGCCAGTAGTGCACGGGGCGGTGGCTACACCTTC. The chain has TRBV19 and TRBJ1-2; a weak D match, TRBD1 (5 bases). CDR3 length: 12 residues. The germline V and J ends were trimmed by 5 bases and 7 bases, with 11 bases remaining between them. Per germline, CDR1 LNHDA and CDR2 SQIVND (reference sequence).

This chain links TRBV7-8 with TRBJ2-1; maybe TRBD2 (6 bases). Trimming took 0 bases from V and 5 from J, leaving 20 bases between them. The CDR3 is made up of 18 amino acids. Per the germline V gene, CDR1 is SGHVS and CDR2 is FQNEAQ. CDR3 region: CASSLARRDSRVDNEQFF. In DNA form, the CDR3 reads TGTGCCAGCAGCTTAGCCCGCAGGGACTCACGGGTAGACAATGAGCAGTTCTTC. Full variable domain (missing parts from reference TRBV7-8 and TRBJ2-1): GAGVSQSPRYKVAKRGQDVALRCDPISGHVSLFWYQQALGQGPEFLTYFQNEAQLDKSGLPSDRFFAERPEGSVSTLKIQRTQQEDSAVYLCASSLARRDSRVDNEQFFGPGTRLTVL.

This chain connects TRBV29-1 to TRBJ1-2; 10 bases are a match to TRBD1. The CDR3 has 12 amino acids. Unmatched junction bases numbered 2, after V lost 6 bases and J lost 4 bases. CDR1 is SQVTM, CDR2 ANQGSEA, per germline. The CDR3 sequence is CSVGQGSYGYTF. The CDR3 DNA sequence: TGCAGCGTGGGACAGGGGAGCTATGGCTACACCTTC. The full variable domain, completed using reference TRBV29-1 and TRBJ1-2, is SAVISQKPSRDICQRGTSLTIQCQVDSQVTMMFWYRQQPGQSLTLIATANQGSEATYESGFVIDKFPISRPNLTFSTLTVSNMSPEDSSIYLCSVGQGSYGYTFGSGTRLTVV.

CDR3 region: CASSLAWGPRAFF. The CDR3 nucleotides are TGTGCCAGCAGCTTAGCATGGGGGCCCCGGGCTTTCTTT. The chain uses TRBV7-8 and TRBJ1-1; D is possibly TRBD1 (6 bases). Germline lookup yields CDR1 SGHVS and CDR2 FQNEAQ. Trimming took 0 bases from V and 11 from J, leaving 13 bases between them. This CDR3 is 13 amino acids long.

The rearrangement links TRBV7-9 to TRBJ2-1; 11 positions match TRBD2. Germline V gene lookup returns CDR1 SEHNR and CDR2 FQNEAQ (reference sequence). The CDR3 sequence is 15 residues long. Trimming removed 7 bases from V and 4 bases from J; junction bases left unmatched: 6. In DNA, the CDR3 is TGTGCCAGCATCCCACTAGCGGGAGAATACAATGAGCAGTTCTTC. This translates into CASIPLAGEYNEQFF. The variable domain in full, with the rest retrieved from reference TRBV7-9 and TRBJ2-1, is DTGVSQNPRHKITKRGQNVTFRCDPISEHNRLYWYRQTLGQGPEFLTYFQNEAQLEKSRLLSDRFSAERPKGSFSTLEIQRTEQGDSAMYLCASIPLAGEYNEQFFGPGTRLTVL.

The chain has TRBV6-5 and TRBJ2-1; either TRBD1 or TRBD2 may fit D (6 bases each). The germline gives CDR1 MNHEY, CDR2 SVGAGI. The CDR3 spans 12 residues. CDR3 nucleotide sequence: TGTGGCGCCGGGGGCAGGTACAATGAGCAGTTCTTC. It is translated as CGAGGRYNEQFF.

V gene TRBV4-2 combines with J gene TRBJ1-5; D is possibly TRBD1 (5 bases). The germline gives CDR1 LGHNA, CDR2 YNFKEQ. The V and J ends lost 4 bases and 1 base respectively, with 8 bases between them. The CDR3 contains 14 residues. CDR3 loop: CASSPRASNQPQHF. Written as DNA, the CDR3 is TGTGCCAGCAGCCCCAGGGCAAGCAATCAGCCCCAGCATTTT.

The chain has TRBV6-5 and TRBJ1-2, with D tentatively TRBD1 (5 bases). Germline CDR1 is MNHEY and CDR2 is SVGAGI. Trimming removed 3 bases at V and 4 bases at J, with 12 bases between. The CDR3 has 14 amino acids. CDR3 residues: CASSYTGGGYGYTF. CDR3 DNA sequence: TGTGCCAGCAGTTATACCGGGGGTGGCTATGGCTACACCTTC.

The CDR3 DNA reads as TGTGCCAGCAGCGTGGTCACTAGCGGGGGAGATCAGTACTTC. It codes for CASSVVTSGGDQYF. This chain uses TRBV9 with TRBJ2-7; TRBD2 matches 11 bases. Germline CDR1 is SGDLS and CDR2 is YYNGEE. CDR3 size: 14 residues. With 2 bases clipped from V and 10 bases from J, the junction kept 8 bases outside the gene matches.

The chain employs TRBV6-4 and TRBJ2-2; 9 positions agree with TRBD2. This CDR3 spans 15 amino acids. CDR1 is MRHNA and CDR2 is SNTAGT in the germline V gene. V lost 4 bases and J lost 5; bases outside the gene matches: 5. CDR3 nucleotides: TGTGCCAGCAGTGGAGCTAGCGGGATGACCGGGGAGCTGTTTTTT. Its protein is CASSGASGMTGELFF.